Shown below are 22 T cell receptor beta chains from a single sample sequenced in a study of breast tumors, draining lymph nodes, adjacent tissues. Samples came from axillary lymph nodes draining the breast cancer. From the multiplex PCR reads, TCRdb called clonotypes with MiXCR, one entry per CDR3 protein. The sample records about 110,000 distinct CDR3 sequences, 30% being singletons. The sequencing input was axillary lymph node tissue. The receptors shown here come from a female donor with breast cancer. Some clones in this sample may be carry-over from other donors' samples.

This clonotype was seen a handful of times. Given a much more abundant clone one base away, this may be a read error. The chain couples TRBV5-1 to TRBJ2-1; 7 bases fit TRBD2. There are 12 residues in the CDR3. The ends lost 6 bases at V and 10 bases at J; junction bases unmatched: 7. CDR1 and CDR2 from the germline V gene are SGHRS and YFSETQ. CDR3 sequence: CASNPGGREQFF. In DNA, the CDR3 is TGCGCCAGCAACCCCGGCGGGAGAGAGCAGTTCTTC.

This clonotype was recorded many times. The chain has TRBV6-5 and TRBJ2-2, with TRBD2 as a possible D gene (7 bases). The CDR3 has 13 amino acids. Germline CDR1 and CDR2: MNHEY and SVGAGI. The V end lost 8 bases, the J end lost 3 bases, and 10 bases lay between the germline ends. The CDR3 region is CASEGGYTGELFF. CDR3 in DNA: TGTGCCAGCGAGGGGGGGTACACCGGGGAGCTGTTTTTT.

The chain couples TRBV6-5 to TRBJ2-1; the match to TRBD2 covers 15 bases. The CDR3 has 18 residues. CDR1 is MNHEY, CDR2 SVGAGI, per germline. Unmatched junction bases numbered 8, after V lost 4 bases and J lost 4 bases. In DNA, the CDR3 is TGTGCCAGCAGTTTAAAGGGACTAGCGGGAGGACAATACAATGAGCAGTTCTTC. It encodes CASSLKGLAGGQYNEQFF.

This clonotype was picked up many times. The chain couples TRBV6-5 to TRBJ1-6; D remains unclear. There are 17 residues in the CDR3. From germline, CDR1 is MNHEY and CDR2 SVGAGI. Trimming removed 6 bases at V and 0 bases at J, with 15 bases between. The chain's CDR3 is CASSPRSSSSYNSPLHF. CDR3 nucleotide sequence: TGTGCCAGCAGCCCCCGTTCGTCGAGCTCCTATAATTCACCCCTCCACTTT.

Concerning this clonotype itself: One end of the junction varies from germline; a read error may be responsible. The chain couples TRBV2 to TRBJ1-3; no clear D gene. In germline, CDR1 is SNHLY, CDR2 FYNNEI. The CDR3 totals 13 residues. The CDR3 coding sequence is TGTGCCAGCAGTCGGGAGCGGGGAAACACCATGTATTTT. This sequence encodes CASSRERGNTMYF.

As concerns this clonotype: Being one base from a much bigger clone, this may be a read error. The chain uses TRBV5-1 and TRBJ1-5, with TRBD1 matching over 9 bases. Germline CDR1 SGHRS, CDR2 YFSETQ. The CDR3 is made up of 14 amino acids. CDR3 region: CASSAGQGAHPQHF. DNA for the CDR3: TGCGCTAGCAGCGCGGGACAGGGTGCTCACCCCCAGCATTTT.

The chain employs TRBV7-2 and TRBJ2-1, with D tentatively TRBD1 or TRBD2 (5 bases each). The CDR3 has 15 residues. CDR1 and CDR2 (germline): SGHTA, FQGNSA. V was cut by 3 bases and J by 5 bases, with 14 bases left in between. The CDR3 DNA sequence: TGTGCCAGCAGCTTGGGTGAGGGGAAAGACAATGAGCAGTTCTTC. This encodes CASSLGEGKDNEQFF.

This clonotype was counted many times. The chain joins TRBV6-6 to TRBJ1-6, with 8 positions matching TRBD1. Per germline, CDR1 MNHNY and CDR2 SVGAGI (reference sequence). J gave up 3 bases and V 4 bases, and 2 bases lay outside the gene matches. CDR3 size: 15 residues. The CDR3 DNA reads as TGTGCCAGCAGTTCCGACAGGGGCTATAATTCACCCCTCCACTTT. Protein sequence: CASSSDRGYNSPLHF.

This sequence joins TRBV20-1 and TRBJ2-2; 10 bases align to TRBD2. V trimming: 3 bases; J trimming: 3 bases; junction bases outside the gene matches: 4. Germline-derived CDR1 and CDR2 are DFQATT and SNEGSKA (reference sequence). CDR3 size: 15 residues. For the CDR3, the DNA is TGCAGTGCTAGCCCACTAGCGGGACACACCGGGGAGCTGTTTTTT. Amino acids: CSASPLAGHTGELFF.

There are many counts of this clonotype. The chain joins TRBV6-1 to TRBJ1-3; 9 bases align to TRBD1. Trimming at V came to 4 bases and at J to 4 bases, leaving 5 bases not matched to a gene. Germline CDR1 is MNHNS and CDR2 is SASEGT. CDR3 length: 15 amino acids. CDR3 protein: CASSGGQGSGNTIYF. CDR3 sequence (DNA): TGTGCCAGCAGTGGAGGACAGGGGTCCGGAAACACCATATATTTT.

In this sample, this clonotype turned up many times. The chain joins TRBV7-8 to TRBJ2-3, with TRBD1 identical over 10 bases. The CDR3 sequence is 16 residues long. After removal of 0 bases from V and 3 bases from J, the junction contained 3 bases not matched to a gene. Germline values: CDR1 SGHVS, CDR2 FQNEAQ. This CDR3 is CASSLAPGQGTDTQYF. DNA for the CDR3: TGTGCCAGCAGCTTAGCCCCGGGACAGGGGACAGATACGCAGTATTTT.

This clonotype was counted at least ten times. The rearrangement links TRBV14 to TRBJ2-5; D is perhaps TRBD2 (6 bases). Per germline, CDR1 SGHDN and CDR2 FVKESK. The CDR3 is made up of 12 amino acids. With 11 bases removed from V and 5 bases from J, the gap between germline ends came to 15 bases. CDR3 in DNA: TGTGCCGGCTCGGGACTGGCCGAGACCCAGTACTTC. Encoded protein: CAGSGLAETQYF.

This clonotype appeared many times. The chain has TRBV7-2 and TRBJ2-7; D may be TRBD2 (6 bases). V gave up 1 base and J gave up 5 bases, with 15 bases separating them. The V gene's germline CDR1 is SGHTA and CDR2 FQGNSA. This CDR3 has 15 residues. The CDR3 spells CASSLVRGWGDEQYF. The CDR3 nucleotides read TGTGCCAGCAGCTTAGTCCGGGGATGGGGGGACGAGCAGTACTTC.

The V call is TRBV7-2, the J call TRBJ1-1; D is undetermined. This CDR3 is 14 amino acids long. V lost 5 bases and J 4 bases, leaving 14 bases between the germline ends. Per germline, CDR1 SGHTA and CDR2 FQGNSA. The CDR3 sequence: CASSLAGLGTEAFF. CDR3 in DNA: TGTGCCAGCAGCCTGGCCGGGCTGGGCACTGAAGCTTTCTTT.

Many counts were recorded for this clonotype. This chain connects TRBV5-8 to TRBJ2-3; a possible D gene is TRBD2 (6 bases). The V gene's germline CDR1 is SGHTS and CDR2 YDEGEE. This CDR3 region has 14 residues. V dropped 0 bases and J dropped 7 bases, with 12 bases sitting between them. CDR3: CASSLARGGNTQYF. For the CDR3, the DNA is TGTGCCAGCAGCTTGGCCCGAGGAGGGAATACGCAGTATTTT.

As regards this clonotype: Since a much larger clone is just one base distant, this may be a read error. The chain has TRBV7-2 and TRBJ2-5, with D unclear. The CDR3 is 12 amino acids. From germline, CDR1 is SGHTA and CDR2 FQGNSA. CDR3 nucleotide sequence: TGTGCCAGCGGCTTACATTTGAGGACCCAGTACTTC. Residues: CASGLHLRTQYF. Combining the CDR3 with reference TRBV7-2 and TRBJ2-5 gives the whole variable domain GAGVSQSPSNKVTEKGKDVELRCDPISGHTALYWYRQSLGQGLEFLIYFQGNSAPDKSGLPSDRFSAERTGGSVSTLTIQRTQQEDSAVYLCASGLHLRTQYFGPGTRLLVL.

The chain combines TRBV10-3 with TRBJ1-2; TRBD1 aligns across 10 bases. Trimming took 5 bases from V and 5 from J; bases not matched to a gene: 5. This CDR3 has 14 amino acids. CDR1 and CDR2 from the germline V gene are ENHRY and SYGVKD. As DNA, the CDR3 is TGTGCCATCAGTTCCGGACAGGGGGATTATGGCTACACCTTC. It specifies CAISSGQGDYGYTF.

This clonotype showed up many times. The CDR3 nucleotides read TGCGCCAGCAGCTCCTTGGTCTGGGGGCCGGACACCGGGGAGCTGTTTTTT. Translation gives CASSSLVWGPDTGELFF. The chain carries TRBV5-1 and TRBJ2-2, with D possibly TRBD1 on 6 matching bases. Trimming left V 3 bases short and J 3 bases short, with 18 bases between. In germline, CDR1 is SGHRS, CDR2 YFSETQ. CDR3 length: 17 amino acids.

This clonotype was observed many times. CDR3: CASSLNGGGPSYEQYF. Here the CDR3 DNA reads TGTGCCAGCAGTTTGAATGGGGGAGGGCCCTCCTACGAGCAGTACTTC. The V call is TRBV27, the J call TRBJ2-7; 7 nucleotides align to TRBD2. V shed 3 bases, J shed 0 bases, and the junction held 8 bases outside the gene matches. CDR1 and CDR2 (germline): MNHEY, SMNVEV (reference sequence). The CDR3 extends over 16 amino acids.

The table lists this clonotype with many counts. The chain has TRBV4-3 and TRBJ1-5, with D possibly being TRBD1 (5 bases). Germline V gene sequence: CDR1 LGHNA, CDR2 YSLEER. The CDR3 spans 13 residues. Trimming took 4 bases from V and 7 from J, leaving 11 bases between them. The CDR3 loop is CASSPGEGQPQHF. CDR3 nucleotides: TGCGCCAGCAGCCCGGGGGAGGGACAGCCCCAGCATTTT.

This clonotype appeared many times. The V call is TRBV5-4, the J call TRBJ2-2; TRBD1 aligns across 8 bases. Germline V gene lookup returns CDR1 SGHNT and CDR2 YYREEE (reference sequence). The CDR3 length is 17 residues. The junction had 9 bases not matched to a gene; V was cut back by 4 bases and J by 1 base. The CDR3 loop is CASSPRPGTGNTGELFF. CDR3 sequence (DNA): TGTGCCAGCAGCCCCCGTCCCGGGACAGGGAACACCGGGGAGCTGTTTTTT.

Here the CDR3 reads CASSICLEQYF. Written as DNA, the CDR3 is TGTGCCAGCTCGATTTGCCTCGAGCAGTACTTC. The chain is built from TRBV2 and TRBJ2-7; D gene unclear. The germline V gene encodes CDR1 SNHLY and CDR2 FYNNEI. V was clipped by 8 bases and J by 6 bases, with 11 bases between them. The CDR3 covers 11 residues.